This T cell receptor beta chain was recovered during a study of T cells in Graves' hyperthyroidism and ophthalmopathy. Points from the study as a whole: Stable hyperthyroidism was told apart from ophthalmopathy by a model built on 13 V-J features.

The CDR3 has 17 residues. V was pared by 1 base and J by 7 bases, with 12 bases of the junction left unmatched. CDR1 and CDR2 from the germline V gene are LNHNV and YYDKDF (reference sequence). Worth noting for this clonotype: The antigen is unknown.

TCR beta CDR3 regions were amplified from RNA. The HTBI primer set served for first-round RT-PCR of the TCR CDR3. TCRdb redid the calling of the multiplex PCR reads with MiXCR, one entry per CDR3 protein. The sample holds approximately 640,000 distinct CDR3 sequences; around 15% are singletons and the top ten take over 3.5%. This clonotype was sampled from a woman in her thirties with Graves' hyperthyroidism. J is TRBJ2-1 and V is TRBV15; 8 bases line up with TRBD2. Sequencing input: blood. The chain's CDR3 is CATSRGPGGAQGNEQFF. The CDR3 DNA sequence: TGTGCCACCAGCAGAGGGCCGGGGGGGGCTCAGGGGAATGAGCAGTTCTTC.